The rows below give T cell receptor beta chains drawn from one sample of a study of cytomegalovirus exposure and HLA in healthy donors. Assay used: immunoSEQ multiplex PCR; TCRdb lists only in-frame clones, some missing. The sample consists of about 43,000 clones, approximately 75% of them appearing once. Sequencing was carried out using PBMCs. These TCRs come from a young man in good health and CMV-seronegative. The CDR3 runs from the conserved cysteine through the conserved F or W. Fields, in order: D gene, V gene, J gene, CDR3 DNA, CDR3 protein. D genes are given only for firm matches.

d_gene: .
v_gene: TRBV29-1
j_gene: TRBJ2-3
CDR3nt: TGCAGCGGTGAGACCGCGGAGGATACGCAGTATTTT
CDR3aa: CSGETAEDTQYF

d_gene: TRBD2
v_gene: TRBV28
j_gene: TRBJ2-1
CDR3nt: TGTGCCAGCAGACAGGGACTAGCGGGAGTCAATGAGCAGTTCTTC
CDR3aa: CASRQGLAGVNEQFF

d_gene: .
v_gene: TRBV4-2
j_gene: TRBJ2-1
CDR3nt: TGTGCCAGCAGCCAAGAGGGAGGAAACTCCTACAATGAGCAGTTCTTC
CDR3aa: CASSQEGGNSYNEQFF

d_gene: TRBD1
v_gene: TRBV15
j_gene: TRBJ2-1
CDR3nt: TGTGCCACCAGCAGAACATACCGGGACAGGGGTCACAATGAGCAGTTCTTC
CDR3aa: CATSRTYRDRGHNEQFF

d_gene: TRBD2
v_gene: TRBV2
j_gene: TRBJ2-5
CDR3nt: TGTGCCAGCAGTGCGAGCGGGGCCCTCTGGGAGCAGTACTTC
CDR3aa: CASSASGALWEQYF

d_gene: .
v_gene: TRBV5-4
j_gene: TRBJ2-1
CDR3nt: TGTGCCAGCAGCTTACGCGACACTCACAATGAGCAGTTCTTC
CDR3aa: CASSLRDTHNEQFF

d_gene: TRBD1
v_gene: TRBV2
j_gene: TRBJ1-3
CDR3nt: TGTGCCAGCAGAGGCTTACAGGGGACTGGAAACACCATATATTTT
CDR3aa: CASRGLQGTGNTIYF

d_gene: TRBD2
v_gene: TRBV30
j_gene: TRBJ2-1
CDR3nt: TGTGCCTGGAGTGTGTCCGGGAGGGGCTCCTACAATGAGCAGTTCTTC
CDR3aa: CAWSVSGRGSYNEQFF

d_gene: TRBD1
v_gene: TRBV15
j_gene: TRBJ1-2
CDR3nt: TGTGCCACCAGCGACCCCAGGCAGGGGGTGAATGGCTACACCTTC
CDR3aa: CATSDPRQGVNGYTF

d_gene: TRBD2
v_gene: TRBV6-5
j_gene: TRBJ2-1
CDR3nt: TGTGCCAGCAGTCCCTGGACTAGCGGGACCAATGAGCAGTTCTTC
CDR3aa: CASSPWTSGTNEQFF